The rows below give T cell receptor beta chains drawn from one sample of a study of cytomegalovirus exposure and HLA in healthy donors. Assay used: immunoSEQ multiplex PCR; TCRdb lists only in-frame clones, some missing. The table shows under 250,000 clones, with more than 85% occurring only once. The sequencing sample was made of PBMCs. The receptors stem from a man aged 18 to 30 in good health and CMV-seropositive. CDR3s leave out the opening cysteine and the closing phenylalanine or tryptophan.

TRBV4-1 ASSQGPISPQH
TRBV14 ASRADSYNEQF
TRBV28 ASSDYPQGKGPSGANVLT
TRBV27 ASSFIGQGINEQF
TRBV29-1 SVVGGFPLTSGYEQY
TRBV15 ATSRDGYYEQY
TRBV15 ATSRVKGWEQF
TRBV27 ASSLRGDTEAF
TRBV6-5 ASRLSGSSYNEQF
TRBV6-1 ASSAGEQF
TRBV6-1 ASRRYGDYEQY
TRBV6-4 ASSPGQDGPNQPQH
TRBV15 ATSHKGPNQPQH
TRBV10-3 AISEGNSNYGYT
TRBV5-6 ASRSLALSSYNEQF
TRBV5-1 ASSPDRSEAF
TRBV11-2 ASSLDFGDTQY
TRBV28 ATSGGEDEQY
TRBV28 ASSYQQVRGDTEAF
TRBV6-5 ASSYKGAGEQY
TRBV6-4 ASSEAENTEAF
TRBV6-1 ASSAGLGGDEQF
TRBV4-2 ASSQAANYGYT
TRBV7-2 ASSSGNEQF
TRBV6-5 ASSYSSLPWELF
TRBV4-1 ASSPIDRDVNGYT
TRBV5-4 ASSLDPSGIYEQY
TRBV5-1 ASSSEPTGGNTEAF
TRBV28 ASSNSGKGVYGYT
TRBV19 ASKVSGANVLT
TRBV18 ASCRDSYEQY
TRBV6-6 ASSGGHRNTGELF
TRBV4-1 ASSQEGLAGGNEQF
TRBV5-1 ASSQGQDNEQF
TRBV11-2 ASSLVGTGANVLT
TRBV5-1 ASSRDFSGNTIY
TRBV5-1 ASSLDTSSYNEQF
TRBV27 ASSWAMNTEAF
TRBV18 ASSPYQDTEAF
TRBV29-1 SVEVEGRETQY
TRBV30 AYPGQGTYTGELF
TRBV27 ASSWSTGVSYEQY
TRBV15 ATSRGLASNEQF
TRBV18 ASSPGQGVVYEQY
TRBV7-2 ASSLTAAGEKLF
TRBV15 ATSRDRQRGRGAGELF
TRBV5-1 ASSSRQSSYEQY
TRBV21-1 ASSKGTAANYGYT
TRBV9 ASSVLDARSGNTIY
TRBV2 ASSDRGAPGPQH
TRBV19 ASRPTSGLYNEQF
TRBV30 AWSLLGTDNTEAF
TRBV10-1 ASSDQRVISYNEQF
TRBV5-6 ASSPGGLEAF
TRBV5-4 ASSLGETVGKGYT